Presented here are 11 T cell receptor beta chains from one specimen sequenced in a study of cytomegalovirus exposure and HLA in healthy donors. The PCR was carried out with 60 Vbeta primers and 13 Jbeta primers. Method: immunoSEQ multiplex PCR; TCRdb's copy keeps in-frame clones and lacks some. This repertoire shows about 150,000 clones, over 80% found once; its top ten account for 1% to 1.5%. Sequenced: PBMCs. These receptors originate from a boy between 2 and 10 years old in good health and CMV-seronegative.

This clone was detected only a few times. This chain uses TRBV6-1 with TRBJ2-7, with 14 bases fitting TRBD2. With 4 bases clipped from V and 2 bases from J, the junction kept 7 bases outside the gene matches. CDR1 is MNHNS and CDR2 is SASEGT in the germline V gene. There are 17 residues in the CDR3. The CDR3 is CASSGRTSGGWAYEQYV. The CDR3 DNA reads TGTGCCAGCAGTGGAAGGACTAGCGGGGGGTGGGCCTACGAGCAGTACGTC.

The sample holds a few counts of this clone. This chain uses TRBV7-2 with TRBJ1-2, with 8 bases that match TRBD1. The ends lost 2 bases at V and 4 bases at J; junction bases unmatched: 9. The CDR3 length is 16 residues. Per germline, CDR1 SGHTA and CDR2 FQGNSA. CDR3 loop: CASSLRTGRDGYGYTF. The DNA of the CDR3 is TGTGCCAGCAGCTTAAGGACAGGGAGAGATGGCTATGGCTACACCTTC.

V usage is TRBV6-5 and J usage is TRBJ2-7; D unresolved. V lost 6 bases and J lost 3, with 6 bases in between. The CDR3 consists of 11 residues. Looked up from germline, CDR1 is MNHEY and CDR2 is SVGAGI. In DNA form, the CDR3 reads TGTGCCAGCAGCAACAACTACGAGCAGTACTTC. This gives the protein CASSNNYEQYF.

This chain uses TRBV19 with TRBJ2-2; TRBD2 aligns across 14 bases. The V and J ends lost 4 bases and 4 bases, in that order; junction bases with no gene match: 5. Germline CDR1 and CDR2: LNHDA and SQIVND (reference sequence). The CDR3 is 17 residues long. The CDR3: CASSTGLAGDGTGELFF. The CDR3 DNA reads as TGTGCCAGTAGTACGGGACTAGCGGGAGATGGCACCGGGGAGCTGTTTTTT.

The chain links TRBV19 to TRBJ2-1, with a tentative D call TRBD1 (5 bases). Between the trimmed V and J ends, which lost 3 bases and 3 bases, there was a span of 9 bases. CDR3 length equals 14 residues. The germline V gene has CDR1 LNHDA and CDR2 SQIVND (reference sequence). CDR3 residues: CASSMGQGYNEQFF. The DNA of the CDR3 is TGTGCCAGTAGTATGGGCCAGGGCTACAATGAGCAGTTCTTC.

The V and J genes are TRBV14 and TRBJ2-1; 9 nucleotides agree with TRBD2. Germline CDR1 SGHDN, CDR2 FVKESK. V was clipped by 6 bases and J by 6 bases; unmatched bases: 9. This CDR3 region has 15 residues. CDR3 DNA sequence: TGTGCCAGCAGGAAGACTAGCGGCCCCGTCAATGAGCAGTTCTTC. It is translated as CASRKTSGPVNEQFF.

This clone turned up a few times. The J gene is TRBJ1-2, the V gene TRBV27; TRBD1 is a possible D gene (6 bases). The CDR3 spans 17 residues. Germline V gives CDR1 MNHEY, CDR2 SMNVEV (reference sequence). V was trimmed by 3 bases and J by 6 bases, leaving 23 bases between them. CDR3 DNA sequence: TGTGCCAGCAGTTTGAACGGCCACAGGGTGCGCAGGGATGGCTACACCTTC. Encoded protein: CASSLNGHRVRRDGYTF.

This clone came up a few times. The chain has TRBV6-1 and TRBJ2-3, with D possibly TRBD1 on 6 matching bases. The V end was cut by 7 bases, the J end by 0 bases, with 14 bases between. Germline V CDR1 and CDR2: MNHNS, SASEGT. This CDR3 contains 15 residues. The CDR3 region has the DNA TGTGCCAGCAAATCGACAGGCCCTAGCACAGATACGCAGTATTTT. It yields the protein CASKSTGPSTDTQYF.

The CDR3 DNA follows: TGTGCCAGCACCCAGGGGTACAGGAACTATAATTCACCCCTCCACTTT. Translating it yields CASTQGYRNYNSPLHF. The genes are TRBV6-6 and TRBJ1-6; tentative D call: TRBD1 (6 bases). Trimming shortened V by 7 bases and J by 3 bases, and 16 bases separated the two germline ends. Germline V lookup: CDR1 MNHNY, CDR2 SVGAGI (reference sequence). CDR3 length: 16 amino acids.

The rearrangement joins TRBV9 to TRBJ2-2; the match to TRBD1 covers 8 bases. V shed 3 bases, J shed 6 bases, and the junction held 4 bases outside the gene matches. The length of the CDR3 is 14 residues. In germline, CDR1 is SGDLS, CDR2 YYNGEE. The DNA of the CDR3 is TGTGCCAGCAGCGCGGACAGGGCTCCCGGGGAGCTGTTTTTT. This codes for CASSADRAPGELFF.

The J gene is TRBJ2-7, the V gene TRBV7-3; a possible D gene is TRBD2 (6 bases). CDR3 length: 15 amino acids. Trimming took 0 bases from V and 5 from J, leaving 14 bases between them. Germline-derived CDR1 and CDR2 are SGHTA and FQGTGA. CDR3 nucleotides: TGTGCCAGCAGCTTAACGCCAGCGGGTCTCCACGAGCAGTACTTC. Residues: CASSLTPAGLHEQYF.